This TCR beta chain was sequenced for a study of blood T cell repertoires in COVID-19. CDR1 and CDR2 from the germline V gene are MNHEY and SVGAGI. V lost 0 bases and J lost 5, with 11 bases in between. The CDR3 is made up of 14 amino acids. Using immunoSEQ multiplex PCR, the repertoire was profiled, and TCRdb retains in-frame clones only, with some absent. The table records approximately 300,000 clones, 70% to 90% of them present only once. The chain employs TRBV6-5 and TRBJ2-7; maybe TRBD2 (5 bases). This TCR was sampled from a woman between 50 and 59 years old with active or convalescent COVID-19. The sequenced material came from peripheral blood. In nucleotides, the CDR3 is TGTGCCAGCAGTTACTCCCGGGTGAGGGACGAGCAGTACTTC. Its protein is CASSYSRVRDEQYF.